This TCR beta chain was observed in a study of a mutant IDH1 vaccine in newly diagnosed glioma. Study at large: Following radiotherapy alone, or alongside temozolomide cycles, vaccination was started after an interval of 4-6 weeks.

This clone was seen once. What it binds is not known. The table came from immunoSEQ multiplex PCR; TCRdb's copy has only in-frame clones and leaves some out. The sample shows about 52,000 clones, roughly 91% of them seen only once. The time point here: week 11, during vaccination. Topical imiquimod was applied with each vaccine dose, which held 300 ug of mutant IDH1 20-mer peptide. The sample in question was PBMCs, obtained from a glioma patient whose treatment included an IDH1 peptide vaccine. The source is a man in his forties or fifties with glioma.

The CDR3 sequence: CASSEGGQGLSGEKLFF. The CDR3 DNA sequence: TGTGCCAGCAGTGAAGGGGGACAGGGTCTGTCGGGGGAAAAACTGTTTTTT. The chain joins TRBV25-1 to TRBJ1-4, with 9 bases identical to TRBD1. The CDR3 runs to 17 residues. V trimming: 2 bases; J trimming: 8 bases; junction bases outside the gene matches: 12. CDR1 is MGHDK and CDR2 is SYGVNS in the germline V gene.